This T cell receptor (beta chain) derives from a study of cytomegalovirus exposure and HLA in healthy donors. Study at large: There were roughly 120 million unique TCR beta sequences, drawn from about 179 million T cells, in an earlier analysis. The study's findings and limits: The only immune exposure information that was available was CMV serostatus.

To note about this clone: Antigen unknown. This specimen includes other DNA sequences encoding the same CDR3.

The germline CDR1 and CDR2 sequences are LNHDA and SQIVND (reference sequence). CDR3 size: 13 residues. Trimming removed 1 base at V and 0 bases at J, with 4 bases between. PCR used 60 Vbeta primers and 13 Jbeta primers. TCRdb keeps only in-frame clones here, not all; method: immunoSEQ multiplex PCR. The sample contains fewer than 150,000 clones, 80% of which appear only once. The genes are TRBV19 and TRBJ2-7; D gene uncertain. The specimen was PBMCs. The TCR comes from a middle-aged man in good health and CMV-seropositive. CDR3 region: CASSIGGSYEQYF. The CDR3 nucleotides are TGTGCCAGTAGTATAGGAGGCTCCTACGAGCAGTACTTC.